What follows are 25 T cell receptor beta chains derived from one specimen sequenced in a study of shared clonotypes between healthy human individuals. Clones were read by immunoSEQ multiplex PCR, and TCRdb kept only the in-frame ones, dropping some. The repertoire holds 2,500,000 or so clones, with approximately 93% as singletons. The source material was naive CD4+ T cells from PBMCs. Subset given: CD45RA+ positively selected. These receptors were taken from a man in his late teens or twenties in good health. Some clones in this sample may be carry-over from other donors' samples.

J is TRBJ1-1 and V is TRBV5-4, with TRBD1 matching 7 bases. Losses at the gene ends were 3 bases for V and 0 bases for J; bases not matched to a gene: 2. In germline, CDR1 is SGHNT, CDR2 YYREEE (reference sequence). The CDR3 runs 14 residues. This chain's CDR3 is CASSWDSLNTEAFF. DNA for the CDR3: TGTGCCAGCAGCTGGGACAGTCTGAACACTGAAGCTTTCTTT.

V and J are TRBV7-6 and TRBJ2-1; TRBD2 agrees at 12 bases. J gave up 8 bases and V 1 base, and 6 bases lay outside the gene matches. Per germline, CDR1 SGHVS and CDR2 FNYEAQ. The CDR3 runs 16 residues. The CDR3 reads CASSLGLAGVGHEQFF. The CDR3 coding sequence is TGTGCCAGCAGCTTAGGACTAGCGGGAGTAGGCCATGAGCAGTTCTTC. The full variable domain, rest sourced from reference TRBV7-6 and TRBJ2-1, is GAGVSQSPRYKVTKRGQDVALRCDPISGHVSLYWYRQALGQGPEFLTYFNYEAQQDKSGLPNDRFSAERPEGSISTLTIQRTEQRDSAMYRCASSLGLAGVGHEQFFGPGTRLTVL.

V usage is TRBV6-5 and J usage is TRBJ1-5; no clear D. The V end was cut by 8 bases, the J end by 0 bases, with 14 bases between. The CDR3 sequence is 15 residues long. Germline V gene data show CDR1 as MNHEY and CDR2 as SVGAGI. CDR3 sequence: CASSVSQYSNQPQHF. CDR3 DNA: TGTGCCAGCTCAGTTAGTCAGTATAGCAATCAGCCCCAGCATTTT.

The chain is built from TRBV29-1 and TRBJ1-5, with unresolved D. Germline V gene sequence: CDR1 SQVTM, CDR2 ANQGSEA. The CDR3 covers 14 residues. V shed 4 bases and J shed 0 bases, with 10 bases lying between them. CDR3 sequence: CSVADYHSNQPQHF. The CDR3, as DNA: TGCAGCGTTGCGGACTATCATAGCAATCAGCCCCAGCATTTT.

About this clone: At the DNA level, this CDR3 is encoded by other sequences in the same sample as well. This chain joins TRBV27 and TRBJ2-2, with 12 bases identical to TRBD2. V shed 5 bases and J 7 bases; nucleotides not matched to a gene: 5. Germline CDR1 is MNHEY and CDR2 is SMNVEV (reference sequence). This CDR3 comprises 15 residues. Here the CDR3 reads CASSPRTSGIGELFF. CDR3 in DNA: TGTGCCAGCAGTCCCCGGACTAGCGGGATCGGGGAGCTGTTTTTT.

The chain combines TRBV6-5 with TRBJ2-5; 7 nucleotides agree with TRBD2. Germline CDR1 and CDR2: MNHEY and SVGAGI. Trimming removed 7 bases from V and 4 bases from J; junction bases left unmatched: 6. The CDR3 spans 13 residues. For the CDR3, the DNA is TGTGCCAGCACGGGAGGCGTGGGAGAGACCCAGTACTTC. This gives the protein CASTGGVGETQYF.

V is TRBV6-1 and J is TRBJ2-1; the D is unclear. The ends were cut back, 4 bases at V and 5 bases at J, with 9 bases in the middle. The CDR3 consists of 13 residues. The germline gives CDR1 MNHNS, CDR2 SASEGT. The CDR3 DNA reads TGTGCCAGCAGTGCCCTAGTAGACAATGAGCAGTTCTTC. Amino acids: CASSALVDNEQFF.

V gene TRBV29-1 combines with J gene TRBJ2-1; 8 bases are a match to TRBD2. The junction had 3 bases not matched to a gene; V was cut back by 4 bases and J by 1 base. The CDR3 contains 14 residues. Germline V gene sequence: CDR1 SQVTM, CDR2 ANQGSEA. The CDR3 protein is CSVAGLESYNEQFF. CDR3 nucleotide sequence: TGCAGCGTTGCGGGACTAGAATCCTACAATGAGCAGTTCTTC.

V and J are TRBV29-1 and TRBJ2-1, with 9 bases fitting TRBD2. Germline loops: CDR1 SQVTM, CDR2 ANQGSEA. V lost 4 bases and J lost 5; bases outside the gene matches: 6. The CDR3 runs 14 residues. CDR3 bases: TGCAGCGTTGCTGTCGTAGCGGGAGACAATGAGCAGTTCTTC. Its translation is CSVAVVAGDNEQFF.

The rearrangement joins TRBV6-5 to TRBJ1-2; D is unresolved. The CDR3 spans 12 residues. The germline V gene encodes CDR1 MNHEY and CDR2 SVGAGI. Trimming took 7 bases from V and 3 from J, leaving 9 bases between them. CDR3 nucleotides: TGTGCCAGCATAGGATCCGACTATGGCTACACCTTC. Encoded protein: CASIGSDYGYTF.

The chain couples TRBV7-2 to TRBJ2-2; no reliable D call. Deletions cut 3 bases from V and 3 bases from J, with 17 bases between. Looked up from germline, CDR1 is SGHTA and CDR2 is FQGNSA. This CDR3 is built from 17 residues. CDR3 amino acids: CASSFRVYGLYTGELFF. The CDR3 bases are TGTGCCAGCAGCTTTAGGGTTTATGGCTTATACACCGGGGAGCTGTTTTTT. The entire variable domain, with the rest obtained from reference TRBV7-2 and TRBJ2-2, is as follows: GAGVSQSPSNKVTEKGKDVELRCDPISGHTALYWYRQSLGQGLEFLIYFQGNSAPDKSGLPSDRFSAERTGGSVSTLTIQRTQQEDSAVYLCASSFRVYGLYTGELFFGEGSRLTVL.

The chain recombines TRBV30 with TRBJ2-2, with D possibly being TRBD2 (6 bases). The CDR3 has 14 amino acids. Germline V CDR1 and CDR2: GTSNPN, SVGIG (reference sequence). The CDR3 loop reads CAGSGTLNTGELFF. The CDR3 nucleotides read TGTGCTGGGTCCGGGACTCTGAACACCGGGGAGCTGTTTTTT.

The chain joins TRBV28 to TRBJ2-7, with D possibly being TRBD1 or TRBD2 (5 bases each). V was pared by 6 bases and J by 2 bases, with 14 bases between. Germline CDR1 and CDR2: MDHEN and SYDVKM. The CDR3 loop spans 14 amino acids. The CDR3 sequence is CASSQEGWAYEQYF. The CDR3, as DNA: TGTGCCAGCAGCCAAGAGGGGTGGGCCTACGAGCAGTACTTC.

The J gene is TRBJ2-7, the V gene TRBV18; either TRBD1 or TRBD2 may fit D (5 bases each). This CDR3 region has 15 residues. Trimming removed 0 bases from V and 9 bases from J, with 18 bases in between. The germline V gene encodes CDR1 KGHSH and CDR2 LQKENI. The CDR3 sequence is CASSPPTGQDGGQYF. CDR3 bases: TGTGCCAGCTCACCACCGACGGGGCAAGATGGGGGGCAGTACTTC.

The rearrangement joins TRBV6-5 to TRBJ1-1; D is unresolved. The V gene's germline CDR1 is MNHEY and CDR2 SVGAGI. The V end lost 5 bases, the J end lost 5 bases, and 15 bases lay between the germline ends. The CDR3 is 14 residues long. The CDR3 sequence: CASSEDPKWTEAFF. The CDR3 DNA follows: TGTGCCAGCAGTGAAGATCCAAAGTGGACTGAAGCTTTCTTT.

This chain uses TRBV11-3 with TRBJ2-3; TRBD2 matches at 9 bases. The CDR3 has 16 residues. The junction had 4 bases not matched to a gene; V was cut back by 1 base and J by 2 bases. Germline CDR1 reads SGHNT; CDR2 reads YENEEA. CDR3 protein: CASSLGGLAYTDTQYF. For the CDR3, the DNA is TGTGCCAGCAGCTTAGGGGGACTAGCCTACACAGATACGCAGTATTTT.

This chain joins TRBV7-9 and TRBJ1-6; a weak D match, TRBD1 (6 bases). CDR3 length: 15 residues. The V gene lost 2 bases and the J gene lost 7 bases, with 12 bases spanning the gap. Germline V lookup: CDR1 SEHNR, CDR2 FQNEAQ (reference sequence). The CDR3 sequence is CASSLNRQGNSPLHF. In DNA, the CDR3 is TGTGCCAGCAGCTTAAATCGGCAGGGGAATTCACCCCTCCACTTT.

DNA of the CDR3: TGTGCCAGCACCCGGAACCAGGGACGGTATGAGACCCAGTACTTC. This codes for CASTRNQGRYETQYF. The V gene is TRBV9, the J gene TRBJ2-5; D may match TRBD1 or TRBD2 (5 bases each). Trimming removed 6 bases at V and 5 bases at J, with 20 bases between. From germline, CDR1 is SGDLS and CDR2 YYNGEE. This CDR3 has 15 amino acids.

V and J are TRBV18 and TRBJ2-5, with D possibly TRBD1 on 6 matching bases. Trimming removed 3 bases from V and 1 base from J, with 9 bases in between. The CDR3 has 14 residues. Germline assignment: CDR1 KGHSH and CDR2 LQKENI. The CDR3 DNA follows: TGTGCCAGCTCACCGGACAGCCGCCAAGAGACCCAGTACTTC. Translation gives CASSPDSRQETQYF.

The chain links TRBV5-1 to TRBJ2-5; D not certain. V dropped 6 bases and J dropped 4 bases, with 7 bases sitting between them. Germline CDR1 SGHRS, CDR2 YFSETQ. CDR3 length equals 11 residues. CDR3 DNA: TGCGCCAGCACGCTGGGAGAGACCCAGTACTTC. Translation gives CASTLGETQYF.

The CDR3 here is CASSQSRNEQFF. The CDR3 DNA sequence: TGTGCCAGCAGCCAATCCCGCAATGAGCAGTTCTTC. The V gene is TRBV11-3, the J gene TRBJ2-1; D is unclear. Germline CDR1 is SGHNT and CDR2 is YENEEA. V was trimmed by 5 bases and J by 6 bases, leaving 8 bases between them. The length of the CDR3 is 12 residues.

V gene TRBV29-1 combines with J gene TRBJ2-3; D is undetermined. CDR1 and CDR2 from the germline V gene are SQVTM and ANQGSEA. The CDR3 consists of 13 residues. V dropped 4 bases and J dropped 4 bases, with 12 bases sitting between them. This CDR3 is CSVAGRVADTQYF. The CDR3 nucleotides read TGCAGCGTTGCGGGCCGCGTAGCAGATACGCAGTATTTT.

This chain joins TRBV19 and TRBJ2-1; TRBD1 matches at 9 bases. The length of the CDR3 is 13 residues. V trimming: 7 bases; J trimming: 7 bases; junction bases outside the gene matches: 5. In germline, CDR1 is LNHDA, CDR2 SQIVND (reference sequence). Written as DNA, the CDR3 is TGTGCCAGTATGGACAGGGGAAAGAATGAGCAGTTCTTC. Translated, it gives CASMDRGKNEQFF.

In regard to this clone: One junction end disagrees with the germline gene, perhaps due to a read error. The genes are TRBV18 and TRBJ2-1, with a weak D call TRBD1 (6 bases). The CDR3 is 18 amino acids. Germline lookup yields CDR1 KGHSH and CDR2 LQKENI. DNA for the CDR3: TGTGCCAGCTCACCACCGAACCGGAGGACAGCCTCTATCAATGAGCAGCTCTTC. This translates into CASSPPNRRTASINEQLF.

The rearrangement uses TRBV2 and TRBJ2-1; D is ambiguous. The V end was cut by 6 bases, the J end by 4 bases, with 10 bases between. This CDR3 comprises 13 residues. The germline V gene encodes CDR1 SNHLY and CDR2 FYNNEI. CDR3 region: CASRGSLYNEQFF. The CDR3 region has the DNA TGTGCCAGCAGGGGGTCTCTTTACAATGAGCAGTTCTTC.